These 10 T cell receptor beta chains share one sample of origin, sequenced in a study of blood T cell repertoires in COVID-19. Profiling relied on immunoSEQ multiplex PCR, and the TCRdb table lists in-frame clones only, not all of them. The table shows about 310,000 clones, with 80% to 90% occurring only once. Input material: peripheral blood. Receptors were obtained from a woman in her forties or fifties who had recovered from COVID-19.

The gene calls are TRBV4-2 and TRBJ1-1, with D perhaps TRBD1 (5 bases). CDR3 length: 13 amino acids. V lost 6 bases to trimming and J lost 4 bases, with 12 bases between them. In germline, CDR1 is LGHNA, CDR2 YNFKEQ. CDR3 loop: CASSPSGGTEAFF. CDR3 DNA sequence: TGTGCCAGCAGTCCCTCGGGGGGCACTGAAGCTTTCTTT.

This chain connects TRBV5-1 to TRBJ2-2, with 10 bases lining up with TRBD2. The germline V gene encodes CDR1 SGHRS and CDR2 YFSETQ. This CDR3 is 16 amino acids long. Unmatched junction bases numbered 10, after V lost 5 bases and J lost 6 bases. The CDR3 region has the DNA TGCGCCAGCAGTCTAGCGGGAGTATCTTGGTCCGGGGAGCTGTTTTTT. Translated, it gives CASSLAGVSWSGELFF.

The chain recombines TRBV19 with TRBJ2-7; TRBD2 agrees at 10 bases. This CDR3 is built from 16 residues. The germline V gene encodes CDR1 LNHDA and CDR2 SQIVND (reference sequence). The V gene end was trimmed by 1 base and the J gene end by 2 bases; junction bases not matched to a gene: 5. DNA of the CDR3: TGTGCCAGTAGTATAGGAGGGACTAGCGTTACCTACGAGCAGTACTTC. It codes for CASSIGGTSVTYEQYF.

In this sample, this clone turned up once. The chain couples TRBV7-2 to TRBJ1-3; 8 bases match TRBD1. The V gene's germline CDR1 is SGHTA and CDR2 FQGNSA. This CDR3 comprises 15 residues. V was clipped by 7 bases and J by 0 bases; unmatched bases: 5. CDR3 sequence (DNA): TGTGCCAGCATGGACAGGGTCCGCTCTGGAAACACCATATATTTT. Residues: CASMDRVRSGNTIYF.

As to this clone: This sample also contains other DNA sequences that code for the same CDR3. The CDR3 coding sequence is TGTGCCAGTAGTACCGGGACAGAAAACACTGAAGCTTTCTTT. Its protein product is CASSTGTENTEAFF. The J gene is TRBJ1-1, the V gene TRBV19, with 7 bases aligning to TRBD1. Germline V gene sequence: CDR1 LNHDA, CDR2 SQIVND (reference sequence). This CDR3 has 14 amino acids. J gave up 2 bases and V 4 bases, and 4 bases lay outside the gene matches.

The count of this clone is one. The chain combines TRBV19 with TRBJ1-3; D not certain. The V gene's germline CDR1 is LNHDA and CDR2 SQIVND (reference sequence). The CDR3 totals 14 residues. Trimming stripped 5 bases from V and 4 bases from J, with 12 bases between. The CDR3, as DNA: TGTGCCAGTAGTCCCACCGGAGGAGGAAACACCATATATTTT. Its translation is CASSPTGGGNTIYF. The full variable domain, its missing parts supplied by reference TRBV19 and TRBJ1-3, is DGGITQSPKYLFRKEGQNVTLSCEQNLNHDAMYWYRQDPGQGLRLIYYSQIVNDFQKGDIAEGYSVSREKKESFPLTVTSAQKNPTAFYLCASSPTGGGNTIYFGEGSWLTVV.

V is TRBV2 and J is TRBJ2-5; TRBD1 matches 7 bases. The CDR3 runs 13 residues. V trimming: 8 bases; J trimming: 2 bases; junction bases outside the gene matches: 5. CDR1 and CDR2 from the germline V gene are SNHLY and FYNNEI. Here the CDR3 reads CASLLDRQETQYF. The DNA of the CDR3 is TGTGCCAGCCTACTGGACAGGCAAGAGACCCAGTACTTC.

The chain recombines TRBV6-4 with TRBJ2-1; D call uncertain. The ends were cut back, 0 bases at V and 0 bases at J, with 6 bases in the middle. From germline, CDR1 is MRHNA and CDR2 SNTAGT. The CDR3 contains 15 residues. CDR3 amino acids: CASSDSPGSYNEQFF. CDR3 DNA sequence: TGTGCCAGCAGTGACTCCCCAGGCTCCTACAATGAGCAGTTCTTC.

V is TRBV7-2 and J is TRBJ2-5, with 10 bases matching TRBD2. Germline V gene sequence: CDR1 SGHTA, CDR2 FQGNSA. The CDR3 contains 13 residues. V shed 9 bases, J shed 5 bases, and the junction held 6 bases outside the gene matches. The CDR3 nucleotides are TGTGCCAGTAGCGGGAGGTCATTTGAGACCCAGTACTTC. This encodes CASSGRSFETQYF.

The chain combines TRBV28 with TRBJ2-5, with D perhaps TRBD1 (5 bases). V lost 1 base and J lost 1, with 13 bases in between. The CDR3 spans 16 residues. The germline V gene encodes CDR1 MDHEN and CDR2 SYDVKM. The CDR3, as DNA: TGTGCCAGCAGTTTATCCCCCGTGGACATCCAAGAGACCCAGTACTTC. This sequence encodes CASSLSPVDIQETQYF.